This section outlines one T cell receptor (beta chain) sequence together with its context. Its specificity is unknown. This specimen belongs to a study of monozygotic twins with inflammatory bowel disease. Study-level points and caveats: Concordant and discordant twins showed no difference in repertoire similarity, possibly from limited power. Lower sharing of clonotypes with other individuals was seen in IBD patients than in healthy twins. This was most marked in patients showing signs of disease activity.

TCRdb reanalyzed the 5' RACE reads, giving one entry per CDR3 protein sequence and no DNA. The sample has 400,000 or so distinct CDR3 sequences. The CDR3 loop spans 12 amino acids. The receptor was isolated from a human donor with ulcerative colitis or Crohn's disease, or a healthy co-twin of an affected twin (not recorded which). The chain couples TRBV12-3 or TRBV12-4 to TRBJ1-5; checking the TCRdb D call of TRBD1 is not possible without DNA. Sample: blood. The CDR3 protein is CASTWLGGPQHF.